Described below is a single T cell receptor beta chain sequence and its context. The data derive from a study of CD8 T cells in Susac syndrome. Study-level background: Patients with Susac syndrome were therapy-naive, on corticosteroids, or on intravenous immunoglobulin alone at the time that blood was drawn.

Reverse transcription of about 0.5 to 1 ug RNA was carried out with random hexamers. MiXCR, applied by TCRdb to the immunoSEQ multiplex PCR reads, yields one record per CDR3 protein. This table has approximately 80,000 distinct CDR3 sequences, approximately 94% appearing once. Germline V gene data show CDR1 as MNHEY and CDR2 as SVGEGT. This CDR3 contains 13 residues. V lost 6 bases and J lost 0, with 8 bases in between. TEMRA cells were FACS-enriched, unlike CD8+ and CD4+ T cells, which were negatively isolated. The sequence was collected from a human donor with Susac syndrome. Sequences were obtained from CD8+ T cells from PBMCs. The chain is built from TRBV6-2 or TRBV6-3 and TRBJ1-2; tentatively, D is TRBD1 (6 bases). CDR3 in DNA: TGTGCCAGCAGCCAGGGGACTAACTATGGCTACACCTTC. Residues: CASSQGTNYGYTF.